A selection of T cell receptor beta chains follows, all from one sample in a study of T-cell memory formation after mild COVID-19. Via MiXCR, TCRdb re-called the 5' RACE reads, giving one row per CDR3 protein. The sample lists 190,000 or so distinct CDR3 sequences, 27% occurring once. Sequencing used PBMCs or a T cell subset sorted from them (not recorded which). These receptors were obtained from an adult woman who had mild COVID-19 (a few samples of this study predate the infection). Cell type and time point are not known. CDR3s include the opening cysteine and the closing phenylalanine or tryptophan. The D gene is left open where the match is weak. Rows may omit the clone size; those that give it use once, few, many or a size class.

j_call,d_call,v_call,clone_size,cdr3_aa,cdr3_nt
TRBJ2-3,TRBD2,TRBV7-9,many,CASSFPTSGFDTQYF,TGTGCCAGCAGCTTCCCGACTAGCGGATTCGATACGCAGTATTTT
TRBJ1-5,-,TRBV6-5,-,CASSQFNQPQHF,TGTGCCAGCAGTCAGTTCAATCAGCCCCAGCATTTT
TRBJ2-5,-,TRBV27,-,CASSLVQGSQETQYF,TGTGCCAGCAGTTTAGTCCAAGGCTCTCAAGAGACCCAGTACTTC
TRBJ2-1,-,TRBV18,-,CASSPQRENEQFF,TGTGCCAGCTCACCACAGAGGGAAAATGAGCAGTTCTTC
TRBJ1-2,-,TRBV24-1,few,CATRKGGNYGYTF,TGTGCCACCAGGAAGGGGGGGAACTATGGCTACACCTTC
TRBJ2-7,-,TRBV5-8,few,CASSSHRGEQYF,TGTGCCAGCAGTTCTCACAGAGGCGAGCAGTACTTC
TRBJ1-1,-,TRBV20-1,-,CSARAGNTEAFF,TGCAGTGCTAGAGCCGGGAACACTGAAGCTTTCTTT
TRBJ2-5,TRBD2,TRBV7-9,-,CASSPGLAGGSWETQYF,TGTGCCAGCAGCCCGGGACTAGCGGGGGGTTCGTGGGAGACCCAGTACTTC
TRBJ2-1,TRBD2,TRBV7-2,-,CASSLATSGGSYNEQFF,TGTGCCAGCAGCTTAGCGACTAGCGGGGGGTCCTACAATGAGCAGTTCTTC
TRBJ1-3,TRBD1,TRBV6-5,-,CASARTGGNTIYF,TGTGCCAGCGCTCGGACAGGGGGAAACACCATATATTTT
TRBJ1-4,-,TRBV4-1,-,CASSQAPHRSTNEKLFF,TGCGCCAGCAGCCAGGCTCCTCACAGGTCAACTAATGAAAAACTGTTTTTT
TRBJ2-2,TRBD1,TRBV24-1,few,CATSDSGRTGDTGELFF,TGTGCCACCAGTGATTCGGGCCGGACAGGGGACACCGGGGAGCTGTTTTTT
TRBJ2-1,TRBD2,TRBV6-6,few,CASSYGLAGGPDEQFF,TGTGCCAGCAGTTACGGACTAGCGGGAGGGCCCGATGAGCAGTTCTTC
TRBJ2-1,TRBD1,TRBV24-1,few,CATSDRRTGGFNEQFF,TGTGCCACCAGTGACCGCCGGACAGGGGGGTTCAATGAGCAGTTCTTC
TRBJ2-2,-,TRBV24-1,once,CATSDFGRSGELFF,TGTGCCACCAGTGATTTTGGGCGCAGCGGGGAGCTGTTTTTT
TRBJ2-3,TRBD2,TRBV24-1,-,CATSDGGRASSTDTQYF,TGTGCCACCAGTGATGGCGGGAGGGCCTCGAGCACAGATACGCAGTATTTT
TRBJ1-2,-,TRBV6-2/TRBV6-3,-,CASSSIIRDGYTF,TGTGCCAGCAGTTCCATAATCAGGGACGGCTACACCTTC
TRBJ2-7,TRBD2,TRBV7-6,few,CASSLSRGPLAGVAHEQYF,TGTGCCAGCAGCCTCAGTCGGGGTCCCCTAGCGGGAGTTGCCCACGAGCAGTACTTC
TRBJ1-3,-,TRBV12-3/TRBV12-4,few,CASSPQGSQGNTIYF,TGTGCCAGCAGTCCCCAGGGGTCGCAGGGGAACACCATATATTTT
TRBJ1-1,-,TRBV24-1,-,CATSDSGGGDTEAFF,TGTGCCACCAGTGATTCGGGGGGAGGGGACACTGAAGCTTTCTTT
TRBJ2-5,TRBD1,TRBV10-3,-,CAISDRGLETQYF,TGTGCCATCAGTGACAGGGGGCTTGAGACCCAGTACTTC
TRBJ2-3,TRBD2,TRBV29-1,-,CSVASGGRTDTQYF,TGCAGCGTCGCTAGCGGGGGCCGCACAGATACGCAGTATTTT
TRBJ1-5,TRBD1,TRBV20-1,-,CSAADRLSNQPQHF,TGCAGTGCTGCGGACAGGCTTAGCAATCAGCCCCAGCATTTT
TRBJ1-1,TRBD1,TRBV29-1,-,CSVGLDRAEAFF,TGCAGCGTTGGGCTGGACAGGGCTGAAGCTTTCTTT
TRBJ1-1,-,TRBV5-1,few,CASSLTKEAFF,TGCGCCAGCAGCTTGACAAAAGAAGCTTTCTTT